The 4 T cell receptor beta chains below come from one sample, sequenced in a study of identical twins. TCRdb recomputed calls from the 5' RACE reads with MiXCR, one row per CDR3 protein. The sample includes approximately 240,000 distinct CDR3 sequences, about 14% seen only once; the top ten take 7% to 9.5%. The specimen sequenced was memory (CD45RO+) T cells sorted from blood. These receptors came from a woman between 18 and 29 years old in good health.

This clonotype appeared a few times. V is TRBV7-2 and J is TRBJ1-1; D remains unclear. This CDR3 has 15 residues. Trimming left V 7 bases short and J 0 bases short, with 15 bases between. Germline CDR1 SGHTA, CDR2 FQGNSA. The CDR3 sequence: CASNEQSGVNTEAFF. The CDR3 DNA follows: TGTGCCAGCAATGAGCAGTCTGGGGTGAACACTGAAGCTTTCTTT. The full variable domain, completed using reference TRBV7-2 and TRBJ1-1, is GAGVSQSPSNKVTEKGKDVELRCDPISGHTALYWYRQSLGQGLEFLIYFQGNSAPDKSGLPSDRFSAERTGGSVSTLTIQRTQQEDSAVYLCASNEQSGVNTEAFFGQGTRLTVV.

This clonotype was counted between two and nine times. The chain uses TRBV5-4 and TRBJ2-3, with 7 bases identical to TRBD2. Trimming took 0 bases from V and 5 from J; bases not matched to a gene: 9. CDR1 and CDR2 from the germline V gene are SGHNT and YYREEE (reference sequence). The CDR3 is 16 amino acids. CDR3 region: CASSLAGGRGRDTQYF. The CDR3 nucleotides read TGTGCCAGCAGCTTGGCCGGCGGGAGAGGAAGAGATACGCAGTATTTT.

This sequence joins TRBV30 and TRBJ2-1; TRBD2 aligns across 10 bases. V trimming: 4 bases; J trimming: 8 bases; junction bases outside the gene matches: 2. Germline CDR1 and CDR2: GTSNPN and SVGIG (reference sequence). This CDR3 spans 12 amino acids. CDR3 in DNA: TGTGCCTGGACTAGCGGGAGTTATGAGCAGTTCTTC. Amino acid sequence: CAWTSGSYEQFF.

This clonotype was counted between two and nine times. This chain connects TRBV7-8 to TRBJ1-1; D gene ambiguous. This CDR3 is built from 15 residues. Germline CDR1 SGHVS, CDR2 FQNEAQ. V lost 2 bases, J lost 3 bases, and 13 bases lay in between. For the CDR3, the DNA is TGTGCCAGCAGCTTAACGGTCGTAGCGGACACTGAAGCTTTCTTT. This translates into CASSLTVVADTEAFF.